This paragraph reports one T cell receptor (beta chain). This clonotype was counted only a few times. Its antigen is unknown. No base quality information exists; no much larger clone differs at one position. This sample stems from a study of response to subunit inactivated influenza vaccine (dated by TCRdb to 2017 to 2018). For the wider study: Deep quantitative profiling of the T cell receptor repertoire was used in the study to follow responses to a trivalent subunit inactivated influenza vaccine. On the study overall, not on this receptor specifically: The authors suggested that each seasonal influenza vaccination may recruit only a limited number of new T cells.

According to the germline V gene (reference sequence), CDR1 reads MNHNY and CDR2 reads SVGAGI. The CDR3 sequence holds 13 residues, the cysteine and phenylalanine included. Only CDR3 DNA is held: 39 bases, read in frame from base 1. V loses 6 bases, J loses 5 bases, and the germline ends lie 12 bases apart. The protocol used for the library was RT-PCR. TCRdb lists the instrument as Illumina HiSeq 2500. TCRdb's own reprocessing of the public reads used fastp at Q25 and MiXCR and kept productive beta chains. Each CDR3 protein gets just one entry, which takes the most common genes and DNA from the rows behind it. The table for this sample lists almost 600,000 distinct CDR3 sequences; roughly 15% of them were counted only once. Together, the top ten hold 11% of the sample.

The V gene is TRBV6-6 and the J gene is TRBJ2-3; the D gene cannot be named for sure. This clonotype was obtained from a man between 45 and 60 years old who received an inactivated influenza vaccine. Donor details come from another sample of the same person, matched by shared clones. Sequences were derived from PBMCs from blood, sampled about 11 days after vaccination. At the DNA level, the sequence is TGTGCCAGCAGCCCCCTCCCGGGAGATACGCAGTATTTT. Its translation is CASSPLPGDTQYF.